This paragraph covers one T cell receptor (beta chain) sequence. What it binds is unknown. The data were taken from a study of T-cell memory formation after mild COVID-19. Study results and caveats: Among CD4+ contracting clones, most were CM and EM, and CD8+ ones EMRA.

Germline-derived CDR1 and CDR2 are SGHTA and FQGNSA. This CDR3 is built from 11 residues. Between the trimmed V and J ends, which lost 9 bases and 1 base, there was a span of 6 bases. Each CDR3 protein is one row after TCRdb ran MiXCR on the 5' RACE reads. This sample yields roughly 250,000 distinct CDR3 sequences, of which 15% to 20% are seen a single time; around 3.8% belongs to the top ten. Sequencing was done on a sample of PBMCs or a T cell subset sorted from them (not recorded which). The sequence came from a man aged 18 to 29 who had mild COVID-19 (a few samples of this study predate the infection). Cell type and time point are not known. The chain recombines TRBV7-2 with TRBJ2-5; D is uncertain. CDR3 protein: CASASQETQYF. CDR3 in DNA: TGTGCCAGTGCCAGCCAAGAGACCCAGTACTTC. Based on the CDR3 plus reference TRBV7-2 and TRBJ2-5, the full variable domain is GAGVSQSPSNKVTEKGKDVELRCDPISGHTALYWYRQSLGQGLEFLIYFQGNSAPDKSGLPSDRFSAERTGGSVSTLTIQRTQQEDSAVYLCASASQETQYFGPGTRLLVL.